The source of this T cell receptor beta chain is a study of blood T cell repertoires in COVID-19. Across the whole study: The United States, Italy and Spain supplied acute and convalescent COVID-19 samples. PBMCs, B-cell-depleted T cells, or T cells provided the cDNA or gDNA that made up the material.

Clinical history reported by participants formed the basis on which cohorts were assigned. In the 2 weeks before study entry, exposed participants met a COVID-19 case, which was PCR-confirmed or clinician-diagnosed. V lost 7 bases and J 9 bases, leaving 30 bases between the germline ends. The CDR3 has 18 amino acids. Germline V gene data show CDR1 as SEHNR and CDR2 as FQNEAQ (reference sequence). Measured with immunoSEQ multiplex PCR; TCRdb has only the in-frame clones, and not every one. The sample yields approximately 140,000 clones, roughly 89% seen once. The chain is built from TRBV7-9 and TRBJ2-2, with D perhaps TRBD1 (5 bases). The clonotype comes from a woman between 45 and 65 years old who had been exposed to COVID-19. Sequenced sample: PBMCs or T cells enriched from blood (not recorded which). The CDR3 nucleotides are TGTGCCAGCAATCCAACCAACCAGGCCCCATGGGGCCAACGGGAGCTGTTTTTT. Translating gives CASNPTNQAPWGQRELFF.